One sample yielded the 11 T cell receptor beta chains listed below, sequenced in a study of STAT3 mutations in large granular lymphocyte leukemia. Study results and limitations: At least one immunodominant TCR beta clonotype appeared in every T-cell large granular lymphocyte leukemia patient.

Profiled with immunoSEQ multiplex PCR; TCRdb holds only in-frame clones, not every one. The sample lists fewer than 4,500 clones, about 73% occurring once. Their specific antigens are unknown. The sample taken for sequencing was peripheral blood mononuclear cells. Receptor source: a man between 60 and 70 years old with T-cell large granular lymphocyte leukemia. Some clones in this sample may be carry-over from other donors' samples.

The rearrangement links TRBV5-4 to TRBJ2-1; D possibly matches TRBD1 or TRBD2 (5 bases each). Trimming cost V 4 bases and J 2 bases, with 13 bases left between them. CDR3 size: 15 residues. Germline V CDR1 and CDR2: SGHNT, YYREEE (reference sequence). CDR3 nucleotides: TGTGCCAGCAGCGGGGACCCCTCAACCTACAATGAGCAGTTCTTC. It specifies CASSGDPSTYNEQFF.

The chain is built from TRBV29-1 and TRBJ2-1, with D perhaps TRBD2 (5 bases). Germline values: CDR1 SQVTM, CDR2 ANQGSEA. CDR3 length: 12 residues. Deletions cut 5 bases from V and 6 bases from J, with 11 bases between. The CDR3: CSVSRSGNEQFF. CDR3 bases: TGCAGCGTTTCGAGAAGCGGCAATGAGCAGTTCTTC.

The J gene is TRBJ2-3, the V gene TRBV7-2; 12 positions match TRBD2. Germline V gives CDR1 SGHTA, CDR2 FQGNSA. The CDR3 sequence is 18 residues long. Trimming removed 5 bases from V and 1 base from J; junction bases left unmatched: 10. The CDR3 DNA follows: TGTGCCAGCAGCCGGACGGGTTGGACTAGCGGGGGCACAGATACGCAGTATTTT. This sequence encodes CASSRTGWTSGGTDTQYF.

The count of this clone is one. The chain carries TRBV29-1 and TRBJ2-1; D is undetermined. Trimming left V 1 base short and J 0 bases short, with 4 bases between. In germline, CDR1 is SQVTM, CDR2 ANQGSEA. There are 13 residues in the CDR3. The CDR3 spells CSVEVSSYNEQFF. The CDR3 nucleotides read TGCAGCGTTGAAGTTAGCTCCTACAATGAGCAGTTCTTC.

The V call is TRBV6-1, the J call TRBJ2-7; TRBD1 agrees at 10 bases. The V and J ends lost 10 bases and 7 bases, in that order; junction bases with no gene match: 10. Germline values: CDR1 MNHNS, CDR2 SASEGT. This CDR3 is built from 13 residues. CDR3 coding DNA: TGTGCCACCCAGCTGGGACAGGGGCGGGAGCAGTACTTC. Its translation is CATQLGQGREQYF.

This clone was found once. This chain connects TRBV5-1 to TRBJ2-1, with 11 nucleotides matching TRBD1. The CDR3 is made up of 16 amino acids. V shed 4 bases, J shed 2 bases, and the junction held 5 bases outside the gene matches. The germline V gene has CDR1 SGHRS and CDR2 YFSETQ. The CDR3 DNA reads as TGCGCCAGCAGCAAGGACAGGGGGCTCCCCTACAATGAGCAGTTCTTC. Translating gives CASSKDRGLPYNEQFF.

This chain links TRBV5-1 with TRBJ1-3; 7 bases fit TRBD1. Germline V lookup: CDR1 SGHRS, CDR2 YFSETQ. The junction had 6 bases not matched to a gene; V was cut back by 3 bases and J by 0 bases. The CDR3 runs to 16 residues. Here the CDR3 DNA reads TGCGCCAGCAGCTCGACAGGGCTACACTCTGGAAACACCATATATTTT. This gives the protein CASSSTGLHSGNTIYF. The whole variable domain, remainder taken from reference TRBV5-1 and TRBJ1-3, is KAGVTQTPRYLIKTRGQQVTLSCSPISGHRSVSWYQQTPGQGLQFLFEYFSETQRNKGNFPGRFSGRQFSNSRSEMNVSTLELGDSALYLCASSSTGLHSGNTIYFGEGSWLTVV.

The rearrangement joins TRBV5-1 to TRBJ2-7; no firm D call. Germline V lookup: CDR1 SGHRS, CDR2 YFSETQ. CDR3 length equals 15 residues. V was pared by 2 bases and J by 2 bases, with 14 bases between. The CDR3, as DNA: TGCGCCAGCAGCTTTTCGCCCCGGGTGACCTACGAGCAGTACTTC. This encodes CASSFSPRVTYEQYF.

In its sample, this clone was seen a few times. The chain uses TRBV25-1 and TRBJ2-1, with 11 positions matching TRBD2. After removal of 6 bases from V and 8 bases from J, the junction contained 0 bases not matched to a gene. The CDR3 runs 12 residues. The V gene's germline CDR1 is MGHDK and CDR2 SYGVNS. The CDR3 DNA reads as TGTGCCAGCAGACTAGCGGGAGATGAGCAGTTCTTC. Protein product: CASRLAGDEQFF. The full variable domain, its missing parts supplied by reference TRBV25-1 and TRBJ2-1, is EADIYQTPRYLVIGTGKKITLECSQTMGHDKMYWYQQDPGMELHLIHYSYGVNSTEKGDLSSESTVSRIRTEHFPLTLESARPSHTSQYLCASRLAGDEQFFGPGTRLTVL.

The chain employs TRBV6-5 and TRBJ1-5; 8 bases map to TRBD1. Per the germline V gene, CDR1 is MNHEY and CDR2 is SVGAGI. CDR3 length equals 15 residues. V dropped 6 bases and J dropped 4; count of bases not matched to a gene: 8. CDR3 DNA sequence: TGTGCCAGCAGGACAGGACAGGGCCCAAATCAGCCCCAGCATTTT. Protein: CASRTGQGPNQPQHF.

This chain links TRBV7-3 with TRBJ1-1; no reliable D call. V was cut by 2 bases and J by 2 bases, with 6 bases left in between. Germline V gene sequence: CDR1 SGHTA, CDR2 FQGTGA. This CDR3 is built from 13 residues. CDR3 nucleotides: TGTGCCAGCAGCTTAGGGTATAACACTGAAGCTTTCTTT. Translated, it gives CASSLGYNTEAFF.